The 24 T cell receptor beta chains presented below share a single source sample, sequenced in a study of human T cells and chemical hapten exposure. TCRdb itself ran the RACE reads through MiXCR, one entry per CDR3 protein. The sample consists of 75,000 to 90,000 distinct CDR3 sequences, around 7.8% of them appearing once. Time point noted: patch test 1, 2 weeks after DPC sensitization. Documented treatment: therapeutic diphenylcyclopropenone sensitization with weekly scalp DPC. This specimen consisted of whole blood, obtained in connection with sensitization to the hapten diphenylcyclopropenone (DPC). These receptors came from a woman aged 25 to 45 with alopecia areata. Some clones in this sample may be carry-over from other donors' samples.

This clonotype was observed many times. Here the CDR3 DNA reads TGTGCCAGCAGCAACTTAGGTGGCGGACAGGGCATTTACGAGCAGTACTTC. Residues: CASSNLGGGQGIYEQYF. This chain links TRBV11-2 with TRBJ2-7; 8 nucleotides align to TRBD1. V shed 5 bases, J shed 4 bases, and the junction held 16 bases outside the gene matches. Looked up from germline, CDR1 is SGHAT and CDR2 is FQNNGV. The CDR3 loop spans 17 amino acids.

The V gene is TRBV29-1, the J gene TRBJ2-3; the D is unclear. CDR1 is SQVTM, CDR2 ANQGSEA, per germline. The germline V and J ends were trimmed by 7 bases and 2 bases, with 16 bases remaining between them. The CDR3 loop spans 14 amino acids. CDR3 nucleotides: TGCAGCGCCGCCCTGGGGAACACCACAGATACGCAGTATTTT. The encoded protein is CSAALGNTTDTQYF.

The J gene is TRBJ2-7, the V gene TRBV29-1; perhaps TRBD2 as D (6 bases). Germline V CDR1 and CDR2: SQVTM, ANQGSEA. The ends were cut back, 4 bases at V and 2 bases at J, with 12 bases in the middle. This CDR3 contains 13 residues. The CDR3 region is CSVAGRTTYEQYF. The CDR3 nucleotides are TGCAGCGTTGCGGGCAGGACTACCTACGAGCAGTACTTC.

This clonotype appeared many times. The J gene is TRBJ1-5, the V gene TRBV6-5; D perhaps matches TRBD1 (5 bases). V lost 5 bases and J 7 bases, leaving 15 bases between the germline ends. The CDR3 extends over 14 amino acids. Germline V gene lookup returns CDR1 MNHEY and CDR2 SVGAGI. The CDR3 here is CASSRQLGGQPQHF. For the CDR3, the DNA is TGTGCCAGCAGTCGCCAGTTGGGGGGGCAGCCCCAGCATTTT.

The sample holds many counts of this clonotype. This sequence joins TRBV12-3 or TRBV12-4 and TRBJ2-7, with 8 bases matching TRBD1. The V segment lost 1 base and the J segment 3 bases; nucleotides outside the gene matches: 2. This CDR3 has 14 amino acids. The DNA for the CDR3 is TGTGCCAGCAGTTTAGATGGACAGGGCTACGAGCAGTACTTC. Protein: CASSLDGQGYEQYF.

This clonotype was counted many times. The chain joins TRBV2 to TRBJ1-5; D might be TRBD1 (5 bases). Trimming shortened V by 6 bases and J by 0 bases, and 9 bases separated the two germline ends. This CDR3 is 14 amino acids long. The germline CDR1 and CDR2 sequences are SNHLY and FYNNEI. CDR3: CASRADSSNQPQHF. CDR3 bases: TGTGCCAGCAGGGCTGACAGTAGCAATCAGCCCCAGCATTTT.

This clonotype was found once. The gene calls are TRBV3-1 and TRBJ1-2; D uncertain. This CDR3 is built from 16 residues. CDR1 and CDR2 from the germline V gene are LGHDT and YNNKEL (reference sequence). Trimming removed 0 bases at V and 1 base at J, with 12 bases between. As DNA, the CDR3 is TGTGCCAGCAGCCAAGATTTTTCTCCACTTAACTATGGCTACACCTTC. It is translated as CASSQDFSPLNYGYTF. The complete variable domain, with remaining parts taken from reference TRBV3-1 and TRBJ1-2, reads DTAVSQTPKYLVTQMGNDKSIKCEQNLGHDTMYWYKQDSKKFLKIMFSYNNKELIINETVPNRFSPKSPDKAHLNLHINSLELGDSAVYFCASSQDFSPLNYGYTFGSGTRLTVV.

This clonotype was observed once. The chain couples TRBV18 to TRBJ2-7; tentative D call: TRBD1 (6 bases). The CDR3 consists of 14 residues. Trimming took 3 bases from V and 0 from J, leaving 9 bases between them. CDR1 KGHSH and CDR2 LQKENI come from the germline V gene. The CDR3 loop is CASSPVGGSYEQYF. In DNA, the CDR3 is TGTGCCAGCTCACCTGTAGGGGGCTCCTACGAGCAGTACTTC.

This clonotype was seen at least ten times. The gene calls are TRBV6-5 and TRBJ1-5, with D unresolved. The germline V and J ends were trimmed by 4 bases and 5 bases, with 9 bases remaining between them. CDR1 is MNHEY and CDR2 is SVGAGI in the germline V gene. This CDR3 has 13 residues. This CDR3 reads CASSWSGDQPQHF. CDR3 nucleotides: TGTGCCAGCAGTTGGTCAGGCGATCAGCCCCAGCATTTT.

Only a few counts were recorded for this clonotype. This sequence joins TRBV11-1 and TRBJ1-2; D may be TRBD1 (6 bases). Trimming pared 2 bases from V and 2 bases from J, leaving 9 bases between. Germline CDR1 and CDR2: SGHAT and FQDESV (reference sequence). The CDR3 extends over 14 amino acids. The CDR3, as DNA: TGTGCCAGCAGCTTACAGGGGAGAAACTATGGCTACACCTTC. This translates into CASSLQGRNYGYTF.

The table lists this clonotype with many counts. V usage is TRBV20-1 and J usage is TRBJ1-2; D may be TRBD1 (5 bases). The V gene's germline CDR1 is DFQATT and CDR2 SNEGSKA (reference sequence). The CDR3 has 13 residues. V lost 6 bases, J lost 4 bases, and 15 bases lay in between. The CDR3 region has the DNA TGCAGTGCAACCGGCGGGGCCGTCTATGGCTACACCTTC. Translating gives CSATGGAVYGYTF.

This clonotype occurred many times. J is TRBJ2-3 and V is TRBV10-3; D tentatively fits TRBD1 or TRBD2 (5 bases each). The CDR3 consists of 14 residues. V dropped 6 bases and J dropped 2 bases, with 12 bases sitting between them. CDR1 is ENHRY, CDR2 SYGVKD, per germline. Here the CDR3 DNA reads TGTGCCATCAGCGGGGCGACCGTCACAGATACGCAGTATTTT. This sequence encodes CAISGATVTDTQYF.

This clonotype was seen a handful of times. It may be a read error: a sequence one base away is much more abundant. The rearrangement uses TRBV20-1 and TRBJ1-6; D unresolved. In germline, CDR1 is DFQATT, CDR2 SNEGSKA (reference sequence). This CDR3 has 16 residues. CDR3 DNA: TGCAGTGCTAGAGATCTTCCCTTCTCCTATAATTCACCCCTCAACTTT. This gives the protein CSARDLPFSYNSPLNF.

In regard to this clonotype: One end of the junction fails to match germline, which may point to a read error. The gene calls are TRBV5-5 and TRBJ2-7; 7 bases are shared with TRBD1. Germline CDR1 is SGHKS and CDR2 is YYEKEE (reference sequence). The CDR3 contains 13 residues. The CDR3 here is CASSLGDSLHTFF. CDR3 bases: TGTGCCAGCAGCTTGGGGGACAGCCTTCATACCTTCTTC.

A few counts support this clonotype. The gene calls are TRBV5-1 and TRBJ1-2; unclear D gene. V lost 0 bases, J lost 3 bases, and 12 bases lay in between. CDR1 and CDR2 (germline): SGHRS, YFSETQ. The CDR3 spans 15 residues. Here the CDR3 DNA reads TGCGCCAGCAGCTTGGACCCGGGGAACGACTATGGCTACACCTTC. Encoded protein: CASSLDPGNDYGYTF.

Ten or more counts support this clonotype. The chain joins TRBV29-1 to TRBJ1-2, with TRBD1 matching over 8 bases. The ends lost 7 bases at V and 8 bases at J; junction bases unmatched: 9. Germline lookup yields CDR1 SQVTM and CDR2 ANQGSEA. The CDR3 is 12 amino acids. The CDR3 region has the DNA TGCAGCGGGGGGACAGGTGATAGGGGCTACACCTTC. Amino acids: CSGGTGDRGYTF.

This rearrangement joins TRBV5-4 to TRBJ1-3; D unclear. The CDR3 sequence is 15 residues long. Trimming took off 2 bases at V and 4 bases at J, with 13 bases between the two ends. Germline-derived CDR1 and CDR2 are SGHNT and YYREEE (reference sequence). The CDR3 sequence: CASSLSWQTGNTIYF. DNA for the CDR3: TGTGCCAGCAGCTTATCTTGGCAGACCGGAAACACCATATATTTT.

This clonotype has a count of ten or more. The chain combines TRBV6-6 with TRBJ1-1; D is unresolved. The CDR3 runs 14 residues. From germline, CDR1 is MNHNY and CDR2 SVGAGI (reference sequence). The V end was cut by 8 bases, the J end by 1 base, with 14 bases between. The CDR3 DNA sequence: TGTGCCAGCTTTTCTTCGACACGGAACACTGAAGCTTTCTTT. As protein: CASFSSTRNTEAFF.

This clonotype was seen only a few times. This chain joins TRBV21-1 and TRBJ1-2; TRBD1, the table's D call, was not compared with the DNA. TRBV21-1 is listed as a pseudogene. The CDR3 loop spans 14 amino acids. The CDR3 protein is CASSPRRQGYGYTF. CDR3 coding DNA: TGTGCCAGCAGCCCCCGGCGACAGGGCTATGGCTACACCTTC.

This clonotype was recorded at least ten times. The rearrangement links TRBV7-8 to TRBJ2-5, with D possibly matching TRBD1 (5 bases). The CDR3 runs 14 residues. Trimming pared 3 bases from V and 1 base from J, leaving 9 bases between. Germline values: CDR1 SGHVS, CDR2 FQNEAQ. The CDR3 sequence is CASSFTGFQETQYF. CDR3 nucleotide sequence: TGTGCCAGCAGCTTTACAGGATTCCAAGAGACCCAGTACTTC.

This clonotype turned up a few times. The V and J genes are TRBV7-6 and TRBJ2-1; 7 bases match TRBD1. J was trimmed by 8 bases and V by 0 bases; bases with no gene match: 4. This CDR3 is built from 14 residues. Germline CDR1 is SGHVS and CDR2 is FNYEAQ. The CDR3 sequence is CASSLAPGQYEQFF. The CDR3 DNA reads TGTGCCAGCAGCTTAGCGCCGGGACAGTATGAGCAGTTCTTC.

This clonotype was observed many times. The J gene is TRBJ1-4, the V gene TRBV6-1, with 7 bases aligning to TRBD1. The CDR3 sequence is 13 residues long. CDR1 is MNHNS and CDR2 is SASEGT in the germline V gene. The trim removed 4 bases at V and 5 bases at J, leaving 1 base unmatched. The CDR3 DNA follows: TGTGCCAGCAGTGGGACAGGCAATGAAAAACTGTTTTTT. This encodes CASSGTGNEKLFF.

The chain couples TRBV5-6 to TRBJ1-1, with TRBD1 identical over 8 bases. Germline CDR1 SGHDT, CDR2 YYEEEE. The trim removed 0 bases at V and 3 bases at J, leaving 16 bases unmatched. The CDR3 is 19 amino acids. CDR3 sequence reads: CASSLGLIPGQEFDTEAFF. The CDR3 nucleotides are TGTGCCAGCAGCTTGGGCCTAATACCGGGACAGGAGTTTGACACTGAAGCTTTCTTT.

There are many counts of this clonotype. The chain links TRBV20-1 to TRBJ1-1; D unclear. This CDR3 is built from 15 residues. Trimming left V 3 bases short and J 1 base short, with 15 bases between. Per germline, CDR1 DFQATT and CDR2 SNEGSKA (reference sequence). The CDR3 spells CSARSPKTSNTEAFF. CDR3 in DNA: TGCAGTGCTAGGAGCCCCAAAACGTCGAACACTGAAGCTTTCTTT.